A selection of T cell receptor beta chains follows, all from one sample in a study of CD4 T cells in relation to SARS-CoV-2 and coronaviruses. These receptors have no identified antigens. Some clones are missing from TCRdb's copy, which holds only in-frame ones; the method was immunoSEQ multiplex PCR. In the table there are 20,000 or so clones, around 75% of which are singletons. Sequencing was carried out using CD4+ T cells from PBMCs, cultured in vitro. The receptor set was obtained from a human donor in good health. Both conserved end residues are part of each CDR3. D genes are given only for firm matches. Rows may omit the clone size; those that give it use once, few, many or a size class.

cdr3_length: 15; v_call: TRBV7-9; j_call: TRBJ2-2; clone_size: NA; d_call: NA; cdr3_nt: TGTGCCAGCAGCTTACTTGACGGGAACACCGGGGAGCTGTTTTTT; cdr3_aa: CASSLLDGNTGELFF
cdr3_length: 15; v_call: TRBV9; j_call: TRBJ1-1; clone_size: few; d_call: TRBD1; cdr3_nt: TGTGCCAGCAGCTTCTCGACAGGGGAGAGCACTGAAGCTTTCTTT; cdr3_aa: CASSFSTGESTEAFF
cdr3_length: 15; v_call: TRBV6-5; j_call: TRBJ1-5; clone_size: NA; d_call: TRBD1; cdr3_nt: TGTGCCAGCAGCCCGACAGGGTATAGCAATCAGCCCCAGCATTTT; cdr3_aa: CASSPTGYSNQPQHF
cdr3_length: 19; v_call: TRBV6-6; j_call: TRBJ1-3; clone_size: NA; d_call: NA; cdr3_nt: TGTGCCAGCAGTCCCGACCCCGAGGGACACATCATCTCTGGAAACACCATATATTTT; cdr3_aa: CASSPDPEGHIISGNTIYF
cdr3_length: 14; v_call: TRBV11-2; j_call: TRBJ2-7; clone_size: few; d_call: TRBD1; cdr3_nt: TGTGCCAGCAGCATACCGGGACAGGGGAGTGTGCAGTACTTC; cdr3_aa: CASSIPGQGSVQYF
cdr3_length: 15; v_call: TRBV4-2; j_call: TRBJ2-1; clone_size: once; d_call: TRBD2; cdr3_nt: TGTGCCAGCAGCCCCCAGCGGGATGTCGGCAATGAGCAGTTCTTC; cdr3_aa: CASSPQRDVGNEQFF
cdr3_length: 14; v_call: TRBV28; j_call: TRBJ2-3; clone_size: NA; d_call: TRBD2; cdr3_nt: TGTGCCAGCAGCCTAGCGGGGAGCACAGATACGCAGTATTTT; cdr3_aa: CASSLAGSTDTQYF
cdr3_length: 15; v_call: TRBV5-1; j_call: TRBJ2-2; clone_size: NA; d_call: NA; cdr3_nt: TGCGCCAGCAGCTTGGTGGCAGGAAACACCGGGGAGCTGTTTTTT; cdr3_aa: CASSLVAGNTGELFF
cdr3_length: 15; v_call: TRBV11-3; j_call: TRBJ2-7; clone_size: NA; d_call: NA; cdr3_nt: TGTGCCAGCAGCTTAGCGGCAGGGTCATCCTACGAGCAGTACTTC; cdr3_aa: CASSLAAGSSYEQYF
cdr3_length: 14; v_call: TRBV4-1; j_call: TRBJ1-1; clone_size: NA; d_call: NA; cdr3_nt: TGCGCCAGCAGCCAGGACCCCCTTAGGACTGAAGCTTTCTTT; cdr3_aa: CASSQDPLRTEAFF
cdr3_length: 13; v_call: TRBV30; j_call: TRBJ1-2; clone_size: few; d_call: NA; cdr3_nt: TGTGCCTGGAGTAGAGGGCGTGACTATGGCTACACCTTC; cdr3_aa: CAWSRGRDYGYTF
cdr3_length: 14; v_call: TRBV10-3; j_call: TRBJ1-1; clone_size: NA; d_call: NA; cdr3_nt: TGTGCCATCAGTGAGTCGAGGGGCAACACTGAAGCTTTCTTT; cdr3_aa: CAISESRGNTEAFF
cdr3_length: 14; v_call: TRBV19; j_call: TRBJ2-7; clone_size: NA; d_call: NA; cdr3_nt: TGTGCCAGTAGTACTCCGGGACCAAGGGAAGAGCAGTACTTC; cdr3_aa: CASSTPGPREEQYF
cdr3_length: 12; v_call: TRBV20-1; j_call: TRBJ2-3; clone_size: NA; d_call: NA; cdr3_nt: TGCAGTGCTAGTGGGGGCACAGATACGCAGTATTTT; cdr3_aa: CSASGGTDTQYF
cdr3_length: 13; v_call: TRBV12-3/TRBV12-4; j_call: TRBJ1-1; clone_size: few; d_call: TRBD1; cdr3_nt: TGTGCCAGCCGCGACAGGGAGGACACTGAAGCTTTCTTT; cdr3_aa: CASRDREDTEAFF
cdr3_length: 16; v_call: TRBV19; j_call: TRBJ2-5; clone_size: NA; d_call: NA; cdr3_nt: TGTGCCAGTAGTAGGGTGAGGAGGGTTACCGGGGAGACCCAGTACTTC; cdr3_aa: CASSRVRRVTGETQYF
cdr3_length: 15; v_call: TRBV19; j_call: TRBJ1-1; clone_size: NA; d_call: NA; cdr3_nt: TGTGCCAGTAGGTATAAGGGAGGACAGACCACTGAAGCTTTCTTT; cdr3_aa: CASRYKGGQTTEAFF
cdr3_length: 17; v_call: TRBV3-1/TRBV3-2; j_call: TRBJ1-1; clone_size: once; d_call: TRBD1; cdr3_nt: TGTGCCAGCAGACAAACAGGGGTTTGGGGTTACAACACTGAAGCTTTCTTT; cdr3_aa: CASRQTGVWGYNTEAFF
cdr3_length: 13; v_call: TRBV13; j_call: TRBJ2-7; clone_size: NA; d_call: TRBD2; cdr3_nt: TGTGCCAGCAGCTTAACTTCTAGCGGCGAGCAGTACTTC; cdr3_aa: CASSLTSSGEQYF
cdr3_length: 15; v_call: TRBV29-1; j_call: TRBJ2-5; clone_size: NA; d_call: NA; cdr3_nt: TGCAGCGTTGAAGATAAGGGCCTCGGGGCGGAGACCCAGTACTTC; cdr3_aa: CSVEDKGLGAETQYF
cdr3_length: 14; v_call: TRBV5-4; j_call: TRBJ1-4; clone_size: NA; d_call: NA; cdr3_nt: TGTGCCAGCAGCTTGGACAGCGGGCGTGAAAAACTGTTTTTT; cdr3_aa: CASSLDSGREKLFF
cdr3_length: 13; v_call: TRBV5-1; j_call: TRBJ2-1; clone_size: NA; d_call: NA; cdr3_nt: TGCGCCAGCGGCCCCTCTGAGGTGGGTGAGCAGTTCTTC; cdr3_aa: CASGPSEVGEQFF
cdr3_length: 13; v_call: TRBV28; j_call: TRBJ1-2; clone_size: NA; d_call: TRBD1; cdr3_nt: TGTGCCAGCAGCGGGGACAGCCTCTATGGCTACACCTTC; cdr3_aa: CASSGDSLYGYTF
cdr3_length: 13; v_call: TRBV27; j_call: TRBJ2-7; clone_size: once; d_call: TRBD1; cdr3_nt: TGTGCCAGTCAGGGACAGGGGGCGAGTGAGCAGTACTTC; cdr3_aa: CASQGQGASEQYF
cdr3_length: 14; v_call: TRBV27; j_call: TRBJ2-3; clone_size: NA; d_call: NA; cdr3_nt: TGTGCCAGTATGACATTGGCCCTCACAGATACGCAGTATTTT; cdr3_aa: CASMTLALTDTQYF
cdr3_length: 15; v_call: TRBV24-1; j_call: TRBJ1-2; clone_size: NA; d_call: TRBD1; cdr3_nt: TGTGCCACCAGCCAAGGACAGGGGGGGATATATGGCTACACCTTC; cdr3_aa: CATSQGQGGIYGYTF
cdr3_length: 12; v_call: TRBV5-6; j_call: TRBJ2-5; clone_size: NA; d_call: NA; cdr3_nt: TGTGCCAGCAGCTACTCGGAGGAGACCCAGTACTTC; cdr3_aa: CASSYSEETQYF